This T cell receptor (beta chain) is drawn from a study of HIV-infected patients and healthy controls. Around 530 ng RNA was reverse transcribed with alpha and beta constant-region primers. Using multiplexing indices, alpha and beta chain libraries were generated apart by chain-specific third strand synthesis. TCRdb reprocessed the 5' RACE reads via MiXCR and lists one record per CDR3 protein. The table has fewer than 7,500 distinct CDR3 sequences, approximately 11% seen once. CDR1 and CDR2 from the germline V gene are KGHDR and SFDVKD. Trimming removed 1 base at V and 8 bases at J, with 17 bases between. The CDR3 sequence is 16 residues long. The repertoire came from unfractionated whole blood and reflected all unsorted peripheral T cells. At least ten counts were recorded for this clonotype.

The receptor comes from an adult with HIV infection. This sequence joins TRBV24-1 and TRBJ2-1; D might be TRBD1 (6 bases). Sequenced material: blood, taken before antiretroviral therapy. For the CDR3, the DNA is TGTGCCACCAGTGATTTCACAGGGCGAGGTGGCGATGAGCAGTTCTTC. Protein: CATSDFTGRGGDEQFF.